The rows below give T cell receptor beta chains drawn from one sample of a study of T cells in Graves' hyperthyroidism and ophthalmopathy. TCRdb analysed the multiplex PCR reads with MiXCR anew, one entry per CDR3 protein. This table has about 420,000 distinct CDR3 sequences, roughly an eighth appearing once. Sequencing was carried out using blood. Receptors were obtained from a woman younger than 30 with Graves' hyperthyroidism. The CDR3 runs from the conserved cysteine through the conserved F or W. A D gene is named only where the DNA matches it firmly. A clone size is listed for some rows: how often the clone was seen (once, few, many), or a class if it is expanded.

CDR3 DNA: TGTGCCAGCAGTGGAATCGGTACGCAGTATTTT
CDR3 protein: CASSGIGTQYF
D gene: .
clone size: many
V gene: TRBV11-2
J gene: TRBJ2-3

CDR3 DNA: TGTGCTACCAGACAGGGCGACTATGGCTACACCTTC
CDR3 protein: CATRQGDYGYTF
D gene: TRBD1
clone size: few
V gene: TRBV6-1
J gene: TRBJ1-2

CDR3 DNA: TGTGCCAGCAGGCCCACCGGGGGCCCCCCCGGGAACATTCAGTACTTC
CDR3 protein: CASRPTGGPPGNIQYF
D gene: .
clone size: few
V gene: TRBV13
J gene: TRBJ2-4

CDR3 DNA: TGTGCCAGCAGTGAGGAGGCTGAAGCTTTCTTT
CDR3 protein: CASSEEAEAFF
D gene: .
clone size: many
V gene: TRBV2
J gene: TRBJ1-1

CDR3 DNA: TGTGCCAGCAGCGCAAGGCGTGGAGGCACAGATACGCAGTATTTT
CDR3 protein: CASSARRGGTDTQYF
D gene: .
clone size: many
V gene: TRBV5-5
J gene: TRBJ2-3

CDR3 DNA: TGTGCCAGCAGCTTCCCCGGGACAGGGTCCGAGACCCAGTACTTC
CDR3 protein: CASSFPGTGSETQYF
D gene: TRBD1
clone size: .
V gene: TRBV11-1
J gene: TRBJ2-5

CDR3 DNA: TGCAGTGCTATCGCGGGGGCGGCAGATACGCAGTATTTT
CDR3 protein: CSAIAGAADTQYF
D gene: .
clone size: many
V gene: TRBV20-1
J gene: TRBJ2-3

CDR3 DNA: TGTGCCAGCAGTTTCGGCAGGATTCCCTACGAGCAGTACTTC
CDR3 protein: CASSFGRIPYEQYF
D gene: .
clone size: .
V gene: TRBV28
J gene: TRBJ2-7

CDR3 DNA: TGCAGTGTAAGGACGCTGGAAGAGACCCAGTACTTC
CDR3 protein: CSVRTLEETQYF
D gene: .
clone size: many
V gene: TRBV20-1
J gene: TRBJ2-5

CDR3 DNA: TGTGCCAGCAGTAAGGTCCAGGGAAGTCAGCCCCAGCATTTT
CDR3 protein: CASSKVQGSQPQHF
D gene: .
clone size: .
V gene: TRBV6-1
J gene: TRBJ1-5

CDR3 DNA: TGTGCCAGCCGTATCCTTGGTAGCACAGATACGCAGTATTTT
CDR3 protein: CASRILGSTDTQYF
D gene: .
clone size: few
V gene: TRBV27
J gene: TRBJ2-3

CDR3 DNA: TGTGCCAGCAGCCTAGACCTCGGGACTAGCGGGGCCTACGAGCAGTACTTC
CDR3 protein: CASSLDLGTSGAYEQYF
D gene: TRBD2
clone size: many
V gene: TRBV28
J gene: TRBJ2-7

CDR3 DNA: TGTGCCACCAGCACAGGGTATCAGCCCCAGCATTTT
CDR3 protein: CATSTGYQPQHF
D gene: .
clone size: few
V gene: TRBV15
J gene: TRBJ1-5

CDR3 DNA: TGTGCCAGCAGTTACATCGGGACCCGGGCCAACGTCCTGACTTTC
CDR3 protein: CASSYIGTRANVLTF
D gene: .
clone size: .
V gene: TRBV6-5
J gene: TRBJ2-6

CDR3 DNA: TGCAGTGCCGGACGGGGGGGCTCCTACAATGAGCAGTTCTTC
CDR3 protein: CSAGRGGSYNEQFF
D gene: TRBD2
clone size: many
V gene: TRBV20-1
J gene: TRBJ2-1

CDR3 DNA: TGCAGTGCTAGACCCTTGGCCCTCGAGCAGTACTTC
CDR3 protein: CSARPLALEQYF
D gene: .
clone size: .
V gene: TRBV20-1
J gene: TRBJ2-7

CDR3 DNA: TGTGCCAGCAGCGTAGCACTAGCTCCCGAGTACGAGCAGTACTTC
CDR3 protein: CASSVALAPEYEQYF
D gene: .
clone size: many
V gene: TRBV9
J gene: TRBJ2-7

CDR3 DNA: TGCGCCAGCAGCTTCAAGGGGGCGGATACCGGGGAGCTGTTTTTT
CDR3 protein: CASSFKGADTGELFF
D gene: TRBD1
clone size: few
V gene: TRBV5-1
J gene: TRBJ2-2

CDR3 DNA: TGTGCCAGCTCACCACTTATAGCGGGAGCAGATACGCAGTATTTT
CDR3 protein: CASSPLIAGADTQYF
D gene: TRBD2
clone size: many
V gene: TRBV18
J gene: TRBJ2-3

CDR3 DNA: TGTGCCAGCAGCTTCTCCCGGGGCAGGGGAGGATGGACTGAAGCTTTCTTT
CDR3 protein: CASSFSRGRGGWTEAFF
D gene: .
clone size: few
V gene: TRBV7-6
J gene: TRBJ1-1

CDR3 DNA: TGTGCCAGCAGTTACCTGACAGGGGGACGGAACGAGCAGTACTTC
CDR3 protein: CASSYLTGGRNEQYF
D gene: TRBD1
clone size: .
V gene: TRBV6-5
J gene: TRBJ2-7

CDR3 DNA: TGTGCTAGTGGTTTCCCGGGAGGCCCGACTGAAGAGACCCAGTACTTC
CDR3 protein: CASGFPGGPTEETQYF
D gene: TRBD2
clone size: many
V gene: TRBV12-5
J gene: TRBJ2-5

CDR3 DNA: TGTGCCAGCAACAGCCAAAATCAGCCCCAGCATTTT
CDR3 protein: CASNSQNQPQHF
D gene: .
clone size: many
V gene: TRBV2
J gene: TRBJ1-5

CDR3 DNA: TGTGCCACCACTCCCGATTTCACAGATACGCAGTATTTT
CDR3 protein: CATTPDFTDTQYF
D gene: .
clone size: many
V gene: TRBV12-3/TRBV12-4
J gene: TRBJ2-3

CDR3 DNA: TGTGCCAGCAGCCTTGGGGAAGGGGCTCTGAGCAACGATGAGCAGTTCTTC
CDR3 protein: CASSLGEGALSNDEQFF
D gene: .
clone size: many
V gene: TRBV27
J gene: TRBJ2-1

CDR3 DNA: TGCAGTGCCGCGGACAGCTACTCCTACAATGAGCAGTTCTTC
CDR3 protein: CSAADSYSYNEQFF
D gene: .
clone size: .
V gene: TRBV20-1
J gene: TRBJ2-1

CDR3 DNA: TGTGCCAGCAGTGCGGACACGAAAAACATTCAGTACTTC
CDR3 protein: CASSADTKNIQYF
D gene: .
clone size: many
V gene: TRBV28
J gene: TRBJ2-4

CDR3 DNA: TGTGCCAGCAGTTACTCTGCGACCGACCAAGAGACCCAGTACTTC
CDR3 protein: CASSYSATDQETQYF
D gene: .
clone size: many
V gene: TRBV6-6
J gene: TRBJ2-5

CDR3 DNA: TGTGCCAGTAGTATAGGTCCAGGGGGTCAGCCCCAGCATTTT
CDR3 protein: CASSIGPGGQPQHF
D gene: TRBD1
clone size: few
V gene: TRBV19
J gene: TRBJ1-5

CDR3 DNA: TGTGCCAGCAGTTTCCCCCTTAGCGGGAGGGCCAATGAGCAGTTCTTC
CDR3 protein: CASSFPLSGRANEQFF
D gene: TRBD2
clone size: .
V gene: TRBV28
J gene: TRBJ2-1

CDR3 DNA: TGTGCCAGCAGGATACGGGGATCGGCCTACAATGAGCAGTTCTTC
CDR3 protein: CASRIRGSAYNEQFF
D gene: .
clone size: many
V gene: TRBV12-3/TRBV12-4
J gene: TRBJ2-1

CDR3 DNA: TGTGCCAGCAGCTTGGTGGGGACAGGGAATGAGCAGTTCTTC
CDR3 protein: CASSLVGTGNEQFF
D gene: TRBD1
clone size: many
V gene: TRBV7-9
J gene: TRBJ2-1

CDR3 DNA: TGTGCCAGCAGCTTAGCGAGGGACAGCAGGAATTTT
CDR3 protein: CASSLARDSRNF
D gene: TRBD1
clone size: .
V gene: TRBV7-9
J gene: TRBJ2-3

CDR3 DNA: TGCGCCAGCAGCTTGGGGACAGGGCTGGACTATGGCTACACCTTC
CDR3 protein: CASSLGTGLDYGYTF
D gene: TRBD1
clone size: few
V gene: TRBV5-1
J gene: TRBJ1-2

CDR3 DNA: TGTGCCAGCAGCCAAGGGGTACGGCAGCCCCAGCATTTT
CDR3 protein: CASSQGVRQPQHF
D gene: .
clone size: many
V gene: TRBV3-1
J gene: TRBJ1-5

CDR3 DNA: TGTGCCAGCAGTTTCACAGGAACCTACGAGCAGTACTTC
CDR3 protein: CASSFTGTYEQYF
D gene: .
clone size: many
V gene: TRBV28
J gene: TRBJ2-7

CDR3 DNA: TGCAGTGCTAGAAACCGGACCGGGACAGGGGTATTTACTAATGAAAAACTGTTTTTT
CDR3 protein: CSARNRTGTGVFTNEKLFF
D gene: TRBD1
clone size: few
V gene: TRBV20-1
J gene: TRBJ1-4

CDR3 DNA: TGTGCCATCAGTGGTCCAGCGGGAGCGTCCTACGAGCAGTACTTC
CDR3 protein: CAISGPAGASYEQYF
D gene: TRBD2
clone size: many
V gene: TRBV10-3
J gene: TRBJ2-7

CDR3 DNA: TGTGCCAGCAGTTACGGCGAGGCCACTGAAGCTTTCTTT
CDR3 protein: CASSYGEATEAFF
D gene: .
clone size: many
V gene: TRBV6-5
J gene: TRBJ1-1

CDR3 DNA: TGTGCCAGCAGCCCAAGACTAGCGGGAGCGCAGTTCTTC
CDR3 protein: CASSPRLAGAQFF
D gene: TRBD2
clone size: .
V gene: TRBV13
J gene: TRBJ2-1

CDR3 DNA: TGTGCCAGCAAGGGGGGCTTTAATCAGCCCCAGCATTTT
CDR3 protein: CASKGGFNQPQHF
D gene: .
clone size: few
V gene: TRBV12-3/TRBV12-4
J gene: TRBJ1-5

CDR3 DNA: TGTGCCAGCACCCAGTCAGGGAGGACTAATGAGCAGTTCTTC
CDR3 protein: CASTQSGRTNEQFF
D gene: .
clone size: many
V gene: TRBV6-2/TRBV6-3
J gene: TRBJ2-1

CDR3 DNA: TGTGCCATCAGTGAGGGTAGCGGGAGTTCAGATACGCAGTATTTT
CDR3 protein: CAISEGSGSSDTQYF
D gene: TRBD2
clone size: few
V gene: TRBV10-3
J gene: TRBJ2-3

CDR3 DNA: TGTGCCAGCAGCCTGGGGGCAGGGAGGTACGGGACCCAGTACTTC
CDR3 protein: CASSLGAGRYGTQYF
D gene: .
clone size: .
V gene: TRBV7-9
J gene: TRBJ2-5

CDR3 DNA: TGTGCCTGGAGTGTTGCCGATACCTACGAGCAGTACTTC
CDR3 protein: CAWSVADTYEQYF
D gene: .
clone size: many
V gene: TRBV30
J gene: TRBJ2-7

CDR3 DNA: TGTGCCAGCAGCTTAATGAGCATCAACACCGGGGAGCTGTTTTTT
CDR3 protein: CASSLMSINTGELFF
D gene: .
clone size: many
V gene: TRBV7-6
J gene: TRBJ2-2

CDR3 DNA: TGTGCCAGCAGTTTAAGCAGTATAGGCAATCAGCCCCAGCATTTT
CDR3 protein: CASSLSSIGNQPQHF
D gene: .
clone size: few
V gene: TRBV12-3/TRBV12-4
J gene: TRBJ1-5

CDR3 DNA: TGTGCCAGCAGCTTGAACCGGGACACTTCCTACGAGCAGTACTTC
CDR3 protein: CASSLNRDTSYEQYF
D gene: .
clone size: few
V gene: TRBV5-4
J gene: TRBJ2-7

CDR3 DNA: TGTGCCTGGGGGAAGGGGAGCGACACTGAAGCTTTCTTT
CDR3 protein: CAWGKGSDTEAFF
D gene: .
clone size: many
V gene: TRBV30
J gene: TRBJ1-1

CDR3 DNA: TGCGCCAGCAGCTTGGGTACACGGGACACCGGGGAGCTGTTTTTT
CDR3 protein: CASSLGTRDTGELFF
D gene: .
clone size: few
V gene: TRBV5-1
J gene: TRBJ2-2

CDR3 DNA: TGTGCAACGGAACAGCAAGAGACCCAGTACTTC
CDR3 protein: CATEQQETQYF
D gene: .
clone size: many
V gene: TRBV6-2/TRBV6-3
J gene: TRBJ2-5

CDR3 DNA: TGTGCCAGCAGCCAGACCAGAGACACCGGGGAGCTGTTTTTT
CDR3 protein: CASSQTRDTGELFF
D gene: .
clone size: many
V gene: TRBV7-3
J gene: TRBJ2-2